Described below is a single T cell receptor (beta chain) sequence and its context. Its antigen is not identified. The data are from a study of cytomegalovirus exposure and HLA in healthy donors. Study-wide background: Membership in the Caucasian-associated ancestry cluster was found for 81% of about 430 genotyped donors. General study results and limits: Among TCR beta chains, those listed as cytomegalovirus-associated numbered over 150. The classifier was said to identify cytomegalovirus status with high specificity and sensitivity. Presence/absence analyses rested on an assumption that sequencing depth was roughly uniform across donors.

The PCR used 60 Vbeta and 13 Jbeta primers. Using immunoSEQ multiplex PCR, the repertoire was profiled, and TCRdb retains in-frame clones only, with some absent. The sample has about 160,000 clones, around 73% seen once. V lost 3 bases to trimming and J lost 4 bases; unmatched junction nucleotides: 5. Germline CDR1 MRHNA, CDR2 SNTAGT. The CDR3 extends over 14 amino acids. The chain carries TRBV6-4 and TRBJ2-7, with 8 positions matching TRBD2. This receptor was obtained from a male donor in good health and CMV-seronegative. Sequenced input: PBMCs. The chain's CDR3 is CASSERGGLYEQYF. DNA of the CDR3: TGTGCCAGCAGTGAGCGCGGGGGGTTGTACGAGCAGTACTTC.